This note documents a single T cell receptor beta chain sequence. Antigen unknown. These data belong to a study of T-cell reconstitution after alpha-beta-depleted transplantation in children. Preparation of the TCRbeta library used unique molecular identifiers. One entry per CDR3 protein, called by TCRdb with MiXCR from the PCR reads. The repertoire includes roughly 500,000 distinct CDR3 sequences, roughly a tenth of them detected once, and just over 2% sits in the top ten. Trimming took 2 bases from V and 4 from J, leaving 17 bases between them. Germline V gene lookup returns CDR1 DFQATT and CDR2 SNEGSKA (reference sequence). The CDR3 length is 15 residues. Study findings and constraints: There were reportedly several hundred expanded graft clones from which alpha-beta T cells came about two months after transplant. For some patients, TCRbeta diversity was high at day 60 because of recipient T cells and thymic progenitors that survived. A year had passed since transplant, and T-cell counts and diversity by then came mostly from newly produced T cells.

The chain employs TRBV20-1 and TRBJ1-2; D is possibly TRBD1 (6 bases). Sequences were derived from PBMCs, sampled before TCRalphabeta/CD19-depleted stem cell transplant. The TCR comes from a child younger than 10 with inherited bone marrow failure, due to receive a stem cell transplant. The CDR3 DNA is TGCAGTGCTAGATCCCTGGGGGGCCAGGGCTATGGCTACACCTTC. Translated, it gives CSARSLGGQGYGYTF.